This T cell receptor beta chain emerged from a study of T-cell reconstitution after alpha-beta-depleted transplantation in children. Findings and limits, study-wide: Newly made T cells mostly supplied T-cell counts and diversity one year after transplant.

It was with unique molecular identifiers that the TCRbeta library was prepared. MiXCR, run by TCRdb on the PCR reads, gives a single entry per CDR3 protein. This table holds around 700,000 distinct CDR3 sequences, 13% found once. Trimming took off 4 bases at V and 4 bases at J, with 11 bases between the two ends. Germline V CDR1 and CDR2: DFQATT, SNEGSKA (reference sequence). The CDR3 is 13 amino acids. Ten or more counts support this clonotype. What it binds is not known. The clonotype comes from a girl aged 2-10 years with congenital amegakaryocytic thrombocytopenia, due to receive a stem cell transplant. The rearrangement joins TRBV20-1 to TRBJ2-4; D remains unclear. The sample was PBMCs, taken before TCRalphabeta/CD19-depleted stem cell transplant. The CDR3 sequence is CSATRTGKNIQYF. CDR3 DNA: TGCAGTGCTACAAGGACCGGGAAAAACATTCAGTACTTC.